This TCR beta chain originates from a study of HIV-infected patients and healthy controls. This clonotype was counted between two and nine times. TCRdb passed the 5' RACE reads through MiXCR, listing each CDR3 protein once. This table holds 70,000 or so distinct CDR3 sequences, less than 20% found once. The sample comprised CD4+ T cells from blood. The origin of this receptor is a human donor in good health.

CDR3 in DNA: TGTGCCAGCAGTCGAATGTCACAGGCCTACGAGCAGTACTTC. Its protein product is CASSRMSQAYEQYF. The V and J genes are TRBV2 and TRBJ2-7, with a possible D match to TRBD1 (5 bases). Germline CDR1 reads SNHLY; CDR2 reads FYNNEI. The V end was cut by 5 bases, the J end by 2 bases, with 13 bases between. This CDR3 comprises 14 residues.